The rows below give T cell receptor beta chains drawn from one sample of a study of cytomegalovirus exposure and HLA in healthy donors. Assay: immunoSEQ multiplex PCR; the TCRdb copy retains only in-frame clones and omits some. The sample has some 130,000 clones; roughly 80% are singletons. The source material was PBMCs. Every receptor here comes from a male donor in good health and CMV-seronegative. Each CDR3 is given with its conserved first and last residue. The D gene is left open where the match is weak. Rows give clone size only sometimes, using once, few, many, or a class for an expanded clone.

J: TRBJ2-3
D: NA
size: NA
V: TRBV7-8
DNA: TGTGCCAGCAGCTTAGGCGGCGACTCGGATACGCAGTATTTT
CDR3: CASSLGGDSDTQYF

J: TRBJ1-5
D: NA
size: few
V: TRBV19
DNA: TGTGCCAGTAGCACTACCCAGGGGAATAGCAATCAGCCCCAGCATTTT
CDR3: CASSTTQGNSNQPQHF

J: TRBJ2-5
D: NA
size: NA
V: TRBV19
DNA: TGTGCCAGTAGTATAGGCGGAGGGCTACAAGAGACCCAGTACTTC
CDR3: CASSIGGGLQETQYF

J: TRBJ2-7
D: NA
size: few
V: TRBV6-6
DNA: TGTGCCAGCAGAGCGGACAGTACCGCCTACGAGCAGTACTTC
CDR3: CASRADSTAYEQYF

J: TRBJ1-1
D: NA
size: once
V: TRBV5-4
DNA: TGTGCCAGCAGCTCCCGGTCACAGCAGAACACTGAAGCTTTCTTT
CDR3: CASSSRSQQNTEAFF

J: TRBJ1-1
D: NA
size: NA
V: TRBV6-6
DNA: TGTGCCAGCAGCCTCACGGGGGCTGAAGCTTTCTTT
CDR3: CASSLTGAEAFF

J: TRBJ2-1
D: TRBD2
size: NA
V: TRBV7-3
DNA: TGTGCCAGCAGCCCCCGACTAGCGGAATTGGAGAATGAGCAGTTCTTC
CDR3: CASSPRLAELENEQFF

J: TRBJ1-2
D: TRBD1
size: NA
V: TRBV29-1
DNA: TGCAGCGTTTTGGGACAGGGGGCTGAGGGCTACACCTTC
CDR3: CSVLGQGAEGYTF

J: TRBJ1-4
D: TRBD1
size: few
V: TRBV6-5
DNA: TGTGCCAGCAGCCGGGACAGTGCAACTAATGAAAAACTGTTTTTT
CDR3: CASSRDSATNEKLFF

J: TRBJ2-1
D: TRBD2
size: NA
V: TRBV13
DNA: TGTGCCAGCAGCTTAAAGTTGGGTTCGGCGGGGGACTCCTACAATGAGCAGTTCTTC
CDR3: CASSLKLGSAGDSYNEQFF

J: TRBJ2-1
D: NA
size: NA
V: TRBV23-1
DNA: TGCGCCAGCAGTCATTCCTGGTGGGGGACAATGAAAGACAATGAGCAGTTCTTC
CDR3: CASSHSWWGTMKDNEQFF

J: TRBJ2-2
D: NA
size: NA
V: TRBV19
DNA: TGTGCCGGGGCAGGGGTGTACGGGGAGCTGTTTTTT
CDR3: CAGAGVYGELFF

J: TRBJ2-7
D: NA
size: NA
V: TRBV4-3
DNA: TGCGCCAGCAGCCAAGATCCATCCAGCTACGAGCAGTACTTC
CDR3: CASSQDPSSYEQYF

J: TRBJ1-2
D: TRBD1
size: NA
V: TRBV7-3
DNA: TGTGCCAGCAGCCTAACAGGGGGCGACTATGGCTACACCTTC
CDR3: CASSLTGGDYGYTF

J: TRBJ2-3
D: NA
size: NA
V: TRBV5-4
DNA: TGTGCCAGCGATTCGGGGGATACGCAGTATTTT
CDR3: CASDSGDTQYF

J: TRBJ1-6
D: NA
size: NA
V: TRBV27
DNA: TGTGCCAGCAGTTTAGGCAGGAAATATAATTCACCCCTCCACTTT
CDR3: CASSLGRKYNSPLHF

J: TRBJ2-5
D: NA
size: NA
V: TRBV6-1
DNA: TGTGCCAGCAGTTTCAGCGGCCGCCAAGAGACCCAGTACTTC
CDR3: CASSFSGRQETQYF

J: TRBJ2-3
D: NA
size: NA
V: TRBV5-1
DNA: TGCGCCAGCAGGCTAGGGGGATCCACAGATACGCAGTATTTT
CDR3: CASRLGGSTDTQYF

J: TRBJ1-1
D: NA
size: NA
V: TRBV27
DNA: TGTGCCAGCAGTGGGCTGGTGAACACTGAAGCTTTCTTT
CDR3: CASSGLVNTEAFF

J: TRBJ2-7
D: NA
size: NA
V: TRBV10-2
DNA: TGCGCCAGCAGTGCTGCCAGGGCCCACGAGCAGTACTTC
CDR3: CASSAARAHEQYF

J: TRBJ1-1
D: NA
size: few
V: TRBV15
DNA: TGTGCCACCAGCAGAGATACAGGGTTCGCTGAAGCTTTCTTT
CDR3: CATSRDTGFAEAFF

J: TRBJ2-7
D: TRBD2
size: NA
V: TRBV14
DNA: TGTGCCAGCACTGTTTGGCGGGAGACGCCCTCCTACGAGCAGTACTTC
CDR3: CASTVWRETPSYEQYF

J: TRBJ2-7
D: TRBD1
size: NA
V: TRBV28
DNA: TGTGCCAGCAGTTTCCCCCGGACAGGGGGAAGAGAGCAGTACTTC
CDR3: CASSFPRTGGREQYF

J: TRBJ2-3
D: NA
size: NA
V: TRBV19
DNA: TGTGCCAGTAGTATGCAGGTGGAAACAGATACGCAGTATTTT
CDR3: CASSMQVETDTQYF

J: TRBJ2-2
D: NA
size: NA
V: TRBV7-9
DNA: TGTGCCAGCAGCCCCGTCGTCTACACCGGGGAGCTGTTTTTT
CDR3: CASSPVVYTGELFF

J: TRBJ2-1
D: TRBD2
size: NA
V: TRBV5-1
DNA: TGCGCCAGCAGCCCTCGGACTAGCTCCTCCCACAATGAGCAGTTCTTC
CDR3: CASSPRTSSSHNEQFF

J: TRBJ2-2
D: TRBD2
size: few
V: TRBV5-4
DNA: TGTGCCAGCAGCTTGGGGCCTTCGGGGACTAGCGTGAACACCGGGGAGCTGTTTTTT
CDR3: CASSLGPSGTSVNTGELFF

J: TRBJ2-3
D: NA
size: NA
V: TRBV5-4
DNA: TGTGCCAGCAGCTCTGCCGGACAACTCTTTAGCACAGATACGCAGTATTTT
CDR3: CASSSAGQLFSTDTQYF

J: TRBJ2-5
D: TRBD2
size: once
V: TRBV7-2
DNA: TGTGCCAGCAGTCCGATAGCGGGAGAGTATGAGACCCAGTACTTC
CDR3: CASSPIAGEYETQYF

J: TRBJ2-1
D: NA
size: NA
V: TRBV28
DNA: TGTGCCAGCAGTCAGGGGTTTTACAATGAGCAGTTCTTC
CDR3: CASSQGFYNEQFF

J: TRBJ1-6
D: NA
size: NA
V: TRBV7-9
DNA: TGTGCCAGCAGTTCGGGTACAGGGTACAATTCACCCCTCCACTTT
CDR3: CASSSGTGYNSPLHF

J: TRBJ2-1
D: TRBD2
size: NA
V: TRBV6-5
DNA: TGTGCCAGCAGTCCACTAGCGGGGGGGTCGGGTGAGCAGTTCTTC
CDR3: CASSPLAGGSGEQFF

J: TRBJ1-2
D: NA
size: few
V: TRBV30
DNA: TGTGCCTGGAGTGACAGAGATAGTCGCTACACCTTC
CDR3: CAWSDRDSRYTF

J: TRBJ2-7
D: TRBD1
size: NA
V: TRBV6-5
DNA: TGTGCCAGCAGTTCGACAGGGGACTACGAGCAGTACTTC
CDR3: CASSSTGDYEQYF

J: TRBJ2-7
D: NA
size: NA
V: TRBV5-8
DNA: TGTGCCAGCAGCTCAGACCGAGCGGGGCAGTACTTC
CDR3: CASSSDRAGQYF

J: TRBJ1-1
D: TRBD1
size: NA
V: TRBV6-5
DNA: TGTGCCAGCAGTTCCACAGGGGACAGCACTGAAGCTTTCTTT
CDR3: CASSSTGDSTEAFF

J: TRBJ2-7
D: NA
size: NA
V: TRBV28
DNA: TGTGCCAGCACGCGCGGTAGGGGCCTAACCTACGAGCAGTACTTC
CDR3: CASTRGRGLTYEQYF

J: TRBJ2-7
D: TRBD1
size: few
V: TRBV4-1
DNA: TGCGCCAGCAGCCAGTCCGGGACAGGGGTTTCCGAGCAGTACTTC
CDR3: CASSQSGTGVSEQYF

J: TRBJ2-7
D: NA
size: NA
V: TRBV9
DNA: TGTGCCAGCAGCCCGGCCGGGGGCGGGGGCTACGAGCAGTACTTC
CDR3: CASSPAGGGGYEQYF

J: TRBJ1-2
D: NA
size: NA
V: TRBV6-6
DNA: TGTGCCAGCAGCCCCCAGGCAGGGTCCTATGGCTACACCTTC
CDR3: CASSPQAGSYGYTF

J: TRBJ2-3
D: NA
size: once
V: TRBV2
DNA: TGTGCCAGCAGTGTCTCGGGAGTGACAGATACGCAGTATTTT
CDR3: CASSVSGVTDTQYF

J: TRBJ1-1
D: NA
size: NA
V: TRBV30
DNA: TGTGCCTGGAGTTATGGGGAGGTTGCTTTCTTT
CDR3: CAWSYGEVAFF